The rows below give T cell receptor beta chains drawn from one sample of a study of T cell repertoires in cytomegalovirus infection. TCRdb analysed the reads with MiXCR anew, one entry per CDR3 protein. Of 54,000 or so distinct CDR3 sequences in the sample, 33% were seen once. No antigen has been identified for these receptors. Sequenced: PBMCs, sequenced either directly or after in vitro stimulation (not recorded which). These receptors were taken from a human donor in good health (CMV status not recorded). Some clones in this sample may be carry-over from other donors' samples. CDR3s leave out the opening cysteine and the closing phenylalanine or tryptophan. D genes are given only for firm matches. The size field is filled for only some rows; it gives once, few, many or a size class.

v_gene: TRBV28; d_gene: -; len: 11; j_gene: TRBJ2-1; abundance: -; CDR3aa: ASSYTSYNEQF
v_gene: TRBV11-2; d_gene: TRBD1; len: 14; j_gene: TRBJ2-7; abundance: -; CDR3aa: ASSLVDRALSYEQY
v_gene: TRBV5-4; d_gene: -; len: 10; j_gene: TRBJ1-5; abundance: few; CDR3aa: ASSMFGQPQH
v_gene: TRBV7-9; d_gene: -; len: 12; j_gene: TRBJ2-7; abundance: many; CDR3aa: ASSQRDSPYEQY
v_gene: TRBV6-5; d_gene: TRBD1; len: 12; j_gene: TRBJ1-1; abundance: few; CDR3aa: ASSYDRGNTEAF
v_gene: TRBV6-5; d_gene: -; len: 12; j_gene: TRBJ2-5; abundance: many; CDR3aa: ASSVTGLQETQY
v_gene: TRBV5-6; d_gene: -; len: 12; j_gene: TRBJ1-1; abundance: -; CDR3aa: ASSTTGLNTEAF
v_gene: TRBV6-8; d_gene: -; len: 11; j_gene: TRBJ2-5; abundance: -; CDR3aa: ASSYTRDRIMY
v_gene: TRBV28; d_gene: -; len: 9; j_gene: TRBJ2-3; abundance: -; CDR3aa: ASRHSDTQY
v_gene: TRBV6-1; d_gene: -; len: 10; j_gene: TRBJ2-5; abundance: -; CDR3aa: ASNGLQETQY
v_gene: TRBV7-6; d_gene: TRBD2; len: 11; j_gene: TRBJ2-5; abundance: few; CDR3aa: ASSPGLEETQY
v_gene: TRBV2; d_gene: -; len: 12; j_gene: TRBJ1-5; abundance: -; CDR3aa: ASSDTGMAQPQH
v_gene: TRBV10-3; d_gene: -; len: 13; j_gene: TRBJ2-1; abundance: -; CDR3aa: AISEKGGIHNEQF
v_gene: TRBV28; d_gene: -; len: 10; j_gene: TRBJ2-1; abundance: few; CDR3aa: ASSSLYNEQF
v_gene: TRBV19; d_gene: -; len: 12; j_gene: TRBJ2-3; abundance: -; CDR3aa: ASSVGTSTDTQY
v_gene: TRBV28; d_gene: TRBD1; len: 12; j_gene: TRBJ1-5; abundance: -; CDR3aa: ASSFGTGTEPQH
v_gene: TRBV20-1; d_gene: -; len: 11; j_gene: TRBJ2-7; abundance: few; CDR3aa: SSPGLGPYEQY
v_gene: TRBV2; d_gene: -; len: 11; j_gene: TRBJ2-7; abundance: few; CDR3aa: ASSVGLAREQY
v_gene: TRBV6-2/TRBV6-3; d_gene: TRBD1; len: 11; j_gene: TRBJ1-2; abundance: few; CDR3aa: ASSPRTGDGYT
v_gene: TRBV5-6; d_gene: TRBD2; len: 12; j_gene: TRBJ2-1; abundance: -; CDR3aa: ASSPSGRYNEQF
v_gene: TRBV20-1; d_gene: TRBD1; len: 10; j_gene: TRBJ2-5; abundance: -; CDR3aa: SARSTGGTQY
v_gene: TRBV7-7; d_gene: -; len: 11; j_gene: TRBJ2-5; abundance: few; CDR3aa: ASSLVGEETQY
v_gene: TRBV4-1; d_gene: -; len: 13; j_gene: TRBJ1-2; abundance: -; CDR3aa: ASSQGPRGNYGYT
v_gene: TRBV15; d_gene: -; len: 17; j_gene: TRBJ1-5; abundance: -; CDR3aa: ATSRDLSFDSAYNQPQH
v_gene: TRBV11-2; d_gene: -; len: 13; j_gene: TRBJ2-5; abundance: -; CDR3aa: ASSSMWGTEETQY
v_gene: TRBV2; d_gene: -; len: 13; j_gene: TRBJ2-2; abundance: -; CDR3aa: ASSVDGKNTGELF
v_gene: TRBV7-2; d_gene: -; len: 12; j_gene: TRBJ2-3; abundance: -; CDR3aa: ASSYPDRADTQY
v_gene: TRBV7-9; d_gene: -; len: 11; j_gene: TRBJ2-7; abundance: few; CDR3aa: ASSFLPDPEQY
v_gene: TRBV5-6; d_gene: TRBD1; len: 15; j_gene: TRBJ2-3; abundance: -; CDR3aa: ASSRTGSSTSTDTQY
v_gene: TRBV18; d_gene: TRBD1; len: 14; j_gene: TRBJ1-3; abundance: -; CDR3aa: ASSPGQGATGNTIY
v_gene: TRBV11-3; d_gene: TRBD2; len: 14; j_gene: TRBJ2-1; abundance: -; CDR3aa: ASSLVTSGGADEQF
v_gene: TRBV7-6; d_gene: -; len: 14; j_gene: TRBJ2-2; abundance: -; CDR3aa: ASSLAGGLIPGELF
v_gene: TRBV11-2; d_gene: TRBD1; len: 13; j_gene: TRBJ1-2; abundance: -; CDR3aa: ASSTGTARTYGYT
v_gene: TRBV20-1; d_gene: TRBD2; len: 15; j_gene: TRBJ2-4; abundance: few; CDR3aa: SARDPSPSGAKNIQY
v_gene: TRBV12-3/TRBV12-4; d_gene: -; len: 10; j_gene: TRBJ1-1; abundance: -; CDR3aa: KPPCWNTEAF
v_gene: TRBV19; d_gene: -; len: 11; j_gene: TRBJ2-7; abundance: -; CDR3aa: ASSRRQSYEQY
v_gene: TRBV12-3/TRBV12-4; d_gene: TRBD1; len: 12; j_gene: TRBJ1-2; abundance: many; CDR3aa: ASSLATGYYGYT